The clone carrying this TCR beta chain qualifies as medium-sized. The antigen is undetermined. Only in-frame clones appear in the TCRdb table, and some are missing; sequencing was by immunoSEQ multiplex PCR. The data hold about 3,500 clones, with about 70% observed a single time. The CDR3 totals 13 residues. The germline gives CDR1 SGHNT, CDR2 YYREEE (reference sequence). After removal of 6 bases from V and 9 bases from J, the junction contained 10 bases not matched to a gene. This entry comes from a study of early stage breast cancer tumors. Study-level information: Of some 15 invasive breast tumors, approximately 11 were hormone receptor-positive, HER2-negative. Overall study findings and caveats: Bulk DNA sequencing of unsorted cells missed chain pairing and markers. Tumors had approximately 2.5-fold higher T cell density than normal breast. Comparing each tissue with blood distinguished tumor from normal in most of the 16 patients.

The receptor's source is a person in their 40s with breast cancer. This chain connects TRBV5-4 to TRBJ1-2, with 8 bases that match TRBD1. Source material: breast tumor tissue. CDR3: CASTDGQGWRYTF. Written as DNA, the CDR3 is TGTGCCAGCACCGACGGACAGGGCTGGCGCTACACCTTC.